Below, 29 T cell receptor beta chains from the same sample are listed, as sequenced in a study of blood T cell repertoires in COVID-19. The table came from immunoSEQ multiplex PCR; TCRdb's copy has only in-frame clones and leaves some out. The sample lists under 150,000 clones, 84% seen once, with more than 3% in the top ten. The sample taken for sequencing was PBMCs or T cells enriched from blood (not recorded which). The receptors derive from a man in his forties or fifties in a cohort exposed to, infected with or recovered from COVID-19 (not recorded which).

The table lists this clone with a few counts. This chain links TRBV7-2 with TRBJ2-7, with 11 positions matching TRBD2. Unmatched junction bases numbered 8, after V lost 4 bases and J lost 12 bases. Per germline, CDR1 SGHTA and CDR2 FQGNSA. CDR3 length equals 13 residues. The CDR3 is CASSSSTSGERYF. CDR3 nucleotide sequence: TGTGCCAGCAGCTCTTCGACTAGCGGGGAGAGGTACTTC.

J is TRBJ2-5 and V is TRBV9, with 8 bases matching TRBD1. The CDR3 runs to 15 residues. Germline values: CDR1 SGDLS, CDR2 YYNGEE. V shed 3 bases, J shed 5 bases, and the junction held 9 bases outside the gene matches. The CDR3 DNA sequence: TGTGCCAGCAGCGGATTATCAGGGGGCTGGGAGACCCAGTACTTC. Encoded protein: CASSGLSGGWETQYF. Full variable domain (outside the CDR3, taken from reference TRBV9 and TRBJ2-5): DSGVTQTPKHLITATGQRVTLRCSPRSGDLSVYWYQQSLDQGLQFLIQYYNGEERAKGNILERFSAQQFPDLHSELNLSSLELGDSALYFCASSGLSGGWETQYFGPGTRLLVL.

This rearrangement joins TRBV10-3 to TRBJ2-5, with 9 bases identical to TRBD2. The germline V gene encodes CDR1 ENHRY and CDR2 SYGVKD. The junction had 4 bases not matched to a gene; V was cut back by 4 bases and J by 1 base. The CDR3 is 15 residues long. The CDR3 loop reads CAISGHSGGQETQYF. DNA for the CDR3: TGTGCCATCAGTGGCCATAGCGGGGGCCAAGAGACCCAGTACTTC.

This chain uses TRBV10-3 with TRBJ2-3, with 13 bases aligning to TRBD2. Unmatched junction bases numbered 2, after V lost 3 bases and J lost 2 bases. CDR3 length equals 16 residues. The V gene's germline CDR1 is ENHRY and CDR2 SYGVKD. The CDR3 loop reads CAISEGLAGVTDTQYF. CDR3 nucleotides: TGTGCCATCAGTGAAGGACTAGCGGGAGTCACAGATACGCAGTATTTT.

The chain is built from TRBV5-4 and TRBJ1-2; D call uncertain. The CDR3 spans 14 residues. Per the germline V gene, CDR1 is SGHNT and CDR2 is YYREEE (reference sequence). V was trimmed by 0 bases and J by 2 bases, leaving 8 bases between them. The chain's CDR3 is CASSLDERNYGYTF. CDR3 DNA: TGTGCCAGCAGCTTGGACGAACGGAACTATGGCTACACCTTC.

CDR3 coding DNA: TGTGCCAGTTATTATGGCAGGGGGCAGCGAGAGACCCAGTACTTC. Translating it yields CASYYGRGQRETQYF. The gene calls are TRBV2 and TRBJ2-5; 8 bases fit TRBD1. Germline V lookup: CDR1 SNHLY, CDR2 FYNNEI. The CDR3 consists of 15 residues. With V trimmed by 9 bases and J by 4 bases, 13 bases remained unmatched. Drawing the rest from reference TRBV2 and TRBJ2-5, the complete variable domain is EPEVTQTPSHQVTQMGQEVILRCVPISNHLYFYWYRQILGQKVEFLVSFYNNEISEKSEIFDDQFSVERPDGSNFTLKIRSTKLEDSAMYFCASYYGRGQRETQYFGPGTRLLVL.

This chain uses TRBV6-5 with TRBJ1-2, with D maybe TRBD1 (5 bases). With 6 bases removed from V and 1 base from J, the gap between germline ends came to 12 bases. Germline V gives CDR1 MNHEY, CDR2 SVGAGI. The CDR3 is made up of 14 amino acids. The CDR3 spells CASRAPGYNYGYTF. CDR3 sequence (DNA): TGTGCCAGCAGAGCCCCAGGGTATAACTATGGCTACACCTTC.

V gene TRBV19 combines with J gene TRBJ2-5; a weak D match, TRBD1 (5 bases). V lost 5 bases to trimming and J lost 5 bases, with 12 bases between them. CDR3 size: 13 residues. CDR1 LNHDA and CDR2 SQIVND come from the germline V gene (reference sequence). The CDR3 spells CASSLGRVETQYF. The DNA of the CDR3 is TGTGCCAGTAGTCTAGGCAGGGTGGAGACCCAGTACTTC.

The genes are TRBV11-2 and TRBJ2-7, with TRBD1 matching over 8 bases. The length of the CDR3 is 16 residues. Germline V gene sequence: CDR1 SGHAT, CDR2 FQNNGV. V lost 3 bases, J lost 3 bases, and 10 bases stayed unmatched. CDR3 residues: CASSLTDREVGYEQYF. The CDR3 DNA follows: TGTGCCAGCAGCTTGACGGACAGGGAGGTAGGCTACGAGCAGTACTTC.

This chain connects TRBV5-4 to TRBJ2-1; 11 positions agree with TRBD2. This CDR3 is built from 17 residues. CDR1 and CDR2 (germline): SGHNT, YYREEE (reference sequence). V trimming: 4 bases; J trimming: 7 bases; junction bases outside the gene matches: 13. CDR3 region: CASSPGSGTSGRNEQFF. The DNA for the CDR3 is TGTGCCAGCAGCCCTGGAAGCGGGACTAGCGGAAGAAATGAGCAGTTCTTC. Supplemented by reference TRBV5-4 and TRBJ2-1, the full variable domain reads ETGVTQSPTHLIKTRGQQVTLRCSSQSGHNTVSWYQQALGQGPQFIFQYYREEENGRGNFPPRFSGLQFPNYSSELNVNALELDDSALYLCASSPGSGTSGRNEQFFGPGTRLTVL.

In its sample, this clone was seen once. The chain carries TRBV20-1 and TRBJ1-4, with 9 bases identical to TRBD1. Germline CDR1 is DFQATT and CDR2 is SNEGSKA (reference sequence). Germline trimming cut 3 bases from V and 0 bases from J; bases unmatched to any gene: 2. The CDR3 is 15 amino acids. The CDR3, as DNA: TGCAGTGCTAGTAGGACAGGGGCAACTAATGAAAAACTGTTTTTT. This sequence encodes CSASRTGATNEKLFF.

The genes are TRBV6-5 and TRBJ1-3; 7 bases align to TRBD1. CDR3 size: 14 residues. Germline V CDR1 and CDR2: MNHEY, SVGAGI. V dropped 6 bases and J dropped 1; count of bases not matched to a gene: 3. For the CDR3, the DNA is TGTGCCAGCAGATCGACAGGGTCTGGAAACACCATATATTTT. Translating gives CASRSTGSGNTIYF.

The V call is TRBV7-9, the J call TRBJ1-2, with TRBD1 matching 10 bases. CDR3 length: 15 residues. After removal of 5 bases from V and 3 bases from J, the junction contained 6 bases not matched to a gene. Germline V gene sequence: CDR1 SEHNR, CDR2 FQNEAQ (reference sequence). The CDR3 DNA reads TGTGCCAGCAGCACCCGACAGGGGGCGGACTATGGCTACACCTTC. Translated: CASSTRQGADYGYTF. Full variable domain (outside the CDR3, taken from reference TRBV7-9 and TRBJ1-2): DTGVSQNPRHKITKRGQNVTFRCDPISEHNRLYWYRQTLGQGPEFLTYFQNEAQLEKSRLLSDRFSAERPKGSFSTLEIQRTEQGDSAMYLCASSTRQGADYGYTFGSGTRLTVV.

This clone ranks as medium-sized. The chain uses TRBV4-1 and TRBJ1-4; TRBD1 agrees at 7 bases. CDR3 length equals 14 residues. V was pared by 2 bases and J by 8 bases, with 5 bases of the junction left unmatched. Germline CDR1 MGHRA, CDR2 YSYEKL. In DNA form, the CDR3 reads TGCGCCAGCAGCCAACAGGGGGATCAAGAAAAACTGTTTTTT. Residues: CASSQQGDQEKLFF.

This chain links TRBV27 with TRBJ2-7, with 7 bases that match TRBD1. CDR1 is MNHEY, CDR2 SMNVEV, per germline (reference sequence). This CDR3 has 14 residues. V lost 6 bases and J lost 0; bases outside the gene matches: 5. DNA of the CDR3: TGTGCCAGCAGGCCGGGACAGAGCTCCTACGAGCAGTACTTC. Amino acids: CASRPGQSSYEQYF.

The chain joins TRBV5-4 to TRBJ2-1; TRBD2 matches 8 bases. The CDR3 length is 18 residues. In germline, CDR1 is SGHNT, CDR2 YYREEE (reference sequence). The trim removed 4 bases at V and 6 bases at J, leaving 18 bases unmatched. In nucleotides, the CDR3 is TGTGCCAGCAGCCCCGCCGGGACTAGGACCCGATATGCCAATGAGCAGTTCTTC. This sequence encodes CASSPAGTRTRYANEQFF.

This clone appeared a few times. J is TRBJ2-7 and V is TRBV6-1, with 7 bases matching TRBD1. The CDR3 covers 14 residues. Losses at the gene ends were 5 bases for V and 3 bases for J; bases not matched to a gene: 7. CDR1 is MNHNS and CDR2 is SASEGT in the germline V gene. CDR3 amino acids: CASSYPGQIYEQYF. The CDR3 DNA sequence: TGTGCCAGCAGTTATCCGGGACAGATCTACGAGCAGTACTTC.

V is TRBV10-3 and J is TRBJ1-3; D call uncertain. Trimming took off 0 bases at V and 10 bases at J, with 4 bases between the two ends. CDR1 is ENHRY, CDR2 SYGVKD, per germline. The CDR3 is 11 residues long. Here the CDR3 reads CAISESRTIYF. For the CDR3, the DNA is TGTGCCATCAGTGAGTCGAGAACCATATATTTT.

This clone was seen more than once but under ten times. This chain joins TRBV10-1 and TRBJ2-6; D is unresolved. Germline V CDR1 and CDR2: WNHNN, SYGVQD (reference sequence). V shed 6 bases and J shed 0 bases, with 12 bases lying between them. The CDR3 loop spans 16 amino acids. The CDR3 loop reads CASRVVKRSGANVLTF. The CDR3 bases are TGCGCCAGCAGGGTTGTGAAGCGCTCTGGGGCCAACGTCCTGACTTTC.

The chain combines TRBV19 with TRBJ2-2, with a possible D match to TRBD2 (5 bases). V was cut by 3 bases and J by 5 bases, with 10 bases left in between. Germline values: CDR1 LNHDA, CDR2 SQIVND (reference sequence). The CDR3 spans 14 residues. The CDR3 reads CASSIPAATGELFF. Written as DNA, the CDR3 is TGTGCCAGTAGTATCCCAGCGGCGACCGGGGAGCTGTTTTTT.

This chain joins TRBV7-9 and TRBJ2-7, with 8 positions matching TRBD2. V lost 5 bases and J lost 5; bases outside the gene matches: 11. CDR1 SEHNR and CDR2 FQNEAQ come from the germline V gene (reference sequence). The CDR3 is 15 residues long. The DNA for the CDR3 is TGTGCCAGCAGCCTCGGGGGGGTACTGTCTGACGAGCAGTACTTC. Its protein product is CASSLGGVLSDEQYF.

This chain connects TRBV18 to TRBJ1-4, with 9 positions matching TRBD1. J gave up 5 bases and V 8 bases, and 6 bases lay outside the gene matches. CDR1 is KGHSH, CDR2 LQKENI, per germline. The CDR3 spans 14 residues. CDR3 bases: TGTGCCAGCACGCCCGGGACAGGGAATGAAAAACTGTTTTTT. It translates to CASTPGTGNEKLFF.

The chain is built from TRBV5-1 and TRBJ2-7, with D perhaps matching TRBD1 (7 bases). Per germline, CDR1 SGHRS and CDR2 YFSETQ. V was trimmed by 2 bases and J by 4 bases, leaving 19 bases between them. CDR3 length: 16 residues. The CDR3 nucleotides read TGCGCCAGCAGCTTTGAGGGACGCGGGACAGCGTACGAGCAGTACTTC. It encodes CASSFEGRGTAYEQYF.

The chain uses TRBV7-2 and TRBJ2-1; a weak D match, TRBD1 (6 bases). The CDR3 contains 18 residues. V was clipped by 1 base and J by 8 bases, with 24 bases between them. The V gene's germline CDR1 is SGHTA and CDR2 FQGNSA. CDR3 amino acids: CASSLVLTGQVTPHEQFF. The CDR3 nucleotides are TGTGCCAGCAGCTTAGTGCTTACGGGACAAGTCACCCCCCATGAGCAGTTCTTC.

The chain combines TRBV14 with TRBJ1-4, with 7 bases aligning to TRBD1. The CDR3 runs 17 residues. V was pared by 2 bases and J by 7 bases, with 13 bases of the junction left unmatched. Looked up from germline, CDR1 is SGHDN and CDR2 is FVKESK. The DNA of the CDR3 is TGTGCCAGCAGCCAATTTACGGCCGCGACAGGGATTGAAAAACTGTTTTTT. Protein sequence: CASSQFTAATGIEKLFF.

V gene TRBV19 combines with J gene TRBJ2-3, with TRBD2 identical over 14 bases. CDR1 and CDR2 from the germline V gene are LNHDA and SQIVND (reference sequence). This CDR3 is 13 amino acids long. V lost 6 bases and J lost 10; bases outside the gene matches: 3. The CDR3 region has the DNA TGTGCCAGTAGACAGGGACTAGCGGGAGCGCAGTATTTT. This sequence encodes CASRQGLAGAQYF.

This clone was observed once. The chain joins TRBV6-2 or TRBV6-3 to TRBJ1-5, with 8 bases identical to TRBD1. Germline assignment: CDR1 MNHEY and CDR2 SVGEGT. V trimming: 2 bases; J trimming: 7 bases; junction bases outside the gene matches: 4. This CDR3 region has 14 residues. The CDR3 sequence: CASSYGQGAQPQHF. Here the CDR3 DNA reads TGTGCCAGCAGTTACGGACAGGGAGCCCAGCCCCAGCATTTT.

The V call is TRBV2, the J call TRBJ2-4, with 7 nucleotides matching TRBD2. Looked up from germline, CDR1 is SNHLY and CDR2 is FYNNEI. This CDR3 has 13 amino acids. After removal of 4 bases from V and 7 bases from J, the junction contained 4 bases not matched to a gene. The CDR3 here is CASSGDGGNIQYF. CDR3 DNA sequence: TGTGCCAGCAGTGGAGACGGGGGGAACATTCAGTACTTC.

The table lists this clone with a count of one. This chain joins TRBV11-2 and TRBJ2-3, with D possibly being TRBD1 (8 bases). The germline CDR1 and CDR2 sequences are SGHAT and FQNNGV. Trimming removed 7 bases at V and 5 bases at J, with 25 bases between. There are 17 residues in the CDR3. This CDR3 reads CASNPGGQGAPGDTQYF. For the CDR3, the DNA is TGTGCCAGCAACCCCGGGGGGCAGGGGGCGCCGGGAGATACGCAGTATTTT.